This T cell receptor (beta chain) comes out of a study of CD8+ T cells in alopecia areata. The overall study: Treated patients swallowed 5 to 10 mg of oral tofacitinib twice daily. Severity scoring for treated patients was based on the percentage of affected scalp area. Findings and caveats of the study: An increase in clonality over normal scalp was evident in lesional scalp, especially alopecia totalis/universalis.

Treatment specified: oral pan-JAK inhibitor, 5-10 mg twice daily. Researchers picked out CD4+ and CD8+ T cells from PBMCs by sorting. Extracted from the samples, RNA was reverse transcribed into cDNA to serve as the sequencing template. TCRdb keeps only in-frame clones here, not all; method: immunoSEQ multiplex PCR. The table records 120,000 or so clones, over 60% of them present only once. The V gene's germline CDR1 is LGHNA and CDR2 YNFKEQ. The CDR3 contains 16 residues. Between the trimmed V and J ends, which lost 1 base and 3 bases, there was a span of 13 bases. This clone has only a few counts. The antigen is unknown.

This TCR came from a human donor with alopecia areata. V gene TRBV4-2 combines with J gene TRBJ1-5, with a weak D call TRBD1 (5 bases). The sample here was CD4+ T cells sorted from blood, taken at week 4, from a patient treated with tofacitinib. The CDR3 spells CASSQGTGHPNQPQHF. Written as DNA, the CDR3 is TGTGCCAGCAGCCAAGGAACCGGACATCCCAATCAGCCCCAGCATTTT.